This TCR beta chain comes out of a study of blood T cell repertoires in COVID-19. In the study overall: Some COVID-19 samples were acute and others convalescent; all came from the United States, Italy and Spain. Sources were T cells, B-cell-depleted T cells, or PBMCs; the material itself was cDNA or gDNA.

In its sample, this clone was seen once. Germline-derived CDR1 and CDR2 are SGHDN and FVKESK. This CDR3 has 16 residues. The germline V and J ends were trimmed by 5 bases and 0 bases, with 15 bases remaining between them. Original data processing: Estimated nucleated cell counts came from reference gene primer amplification. Repertoires were generated with immunoSEQ multiplex PCR, while TCRdb's copy carries only in-frame clones and drops some. V, J and clone size are those of that table, while D and trimming were read from the DNA. The table has 100,000 to 150,000 clones, about nine tenths seen once. Sequenced material: peripheral blood. The V gene is TRBV14, the J gene TRBJ2-3, with D possibly matching TRBD1 (5 bases). The receptor was derived from a man aged 50-60 years with acute or convalescent COVID-19. CDR3 DNA sequence: TGTGCCAGCAGCAACAGGATAGCACCTAGCACAGATACGCAGTATTTT. Translation: CASSNRIAPSTDTQYF. The full variable domain, completed using reference TRBV14 and TRBJ2-3, is EAGVTQFPSHSVIEKGQTVTLRCDPISGHDNLYWYRRVMGKEIKFLLHFVKESKQDESGMPNNRFLAERTGGTYSTLKVQPAELEDSGVYFCASSNRIAPSTDTQYFGPGTRLTVL.